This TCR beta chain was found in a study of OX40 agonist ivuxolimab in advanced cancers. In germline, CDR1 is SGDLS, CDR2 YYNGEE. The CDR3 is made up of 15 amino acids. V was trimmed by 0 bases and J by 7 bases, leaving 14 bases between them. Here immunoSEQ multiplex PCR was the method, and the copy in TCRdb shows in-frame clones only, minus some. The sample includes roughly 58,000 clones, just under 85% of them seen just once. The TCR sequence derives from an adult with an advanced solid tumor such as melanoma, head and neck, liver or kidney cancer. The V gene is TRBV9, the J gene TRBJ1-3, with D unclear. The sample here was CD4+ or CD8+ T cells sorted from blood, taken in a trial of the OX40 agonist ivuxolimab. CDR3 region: CASSVDPTGGNTIYF. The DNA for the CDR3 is TGTGCCAGCAGCGTAGACCCCACCGGCGGGAACACCATATATTTT.